Below are 11 T cell receptor beta chains sequenced from a single sample in a study of cytomegalovirus exposure and HLA in healthy donors. It was with 60 Vbeta and 13 Jbeta primers that the PCR ran. Profiled with immunoSEQ multiplex PCR; TCRdb holds only in-frame clones, not every one. The table for this sample gives about 70,000 clones. The sample consisted of PBMCs. The receptors here all came from a female donor in good health and CMV-seropositive.

This chain connects TRBV28 to TRBJ2-1, with 12 bases matching TRBD2. V lost 10 bases to trimming and J lost 4 bases; unmatched junction nucleotides: 5. Germline lookup yields CDR1 MDHEN and CDR2 SYDVKM. This CDR3 contains 14 residues. CDR3 sequence (DNA): TGTGCCACCCTAGGACTAGCGGGATACAATGAGCAGTTCTTC. Residues: CATLGLAGYNEQFF.

The chain is built from TRBV4-3 and TRBJ2-6; unclear D gene. V lost 2 bases and J 2 bases, leaving 10 bases between the germline ends. Germline V gives CDR1 LGHNA, CDR2 YSLEER. This CDR3 is 16 amino acids long. The CDR3 DNA is TGCGCCAGCAGCCAAAAATCAGGAACTGGGGCCAACGTCCTGACTTTC. Translation: CASSQKSGTGANVLTF.

V and J are TRBV29-1 and TRBJ2-7, with 11 bases that match TRBD2. J lost 4 bases, V lost 6 bases, and 17 bases had no gene match. The CDR3 contains 17 residues. The germline V gene encodes CDR1 SQVTM and CDR2 ANQGSEA. In DNA, the CDR3 is TGCAGCGTCCTGAAGCCTAGCGGGAGGATGGTGTCTTACGAGCAGTACTTC. Amino acid sequence: CSVLKPSGRMVSYEQYF.

V gene TRBV6-6 combines with J gene TRBJ2-3; 8 positions match TRBD2. The length of the CDR3 is 16 residues. Losses at the gene ends were 5 bases for V and 0 bases for J; bases not matched to a gene: 7. Per germline, CDR1 MNHNY and CDR2 SVGAGI (reference sequence). The DNA for the CDR3 is TGTGCCAGCAGTCCTGTCCGGGGGGGTAGCACAGATACGCAGTATTTT. Its translation: CASSPVRGGSTDTQYF.

This rearrangement joins TRBV28 to TRBJ2-3; D possibly corresponds to TRBD1 (6 bases). Germline values: CDR1 MDHEN, CDR2 SYDVKM. The length of the CDR3 is 17 residues. The V and J ends lost 6 bases and 0 bases respectively, with 19 bases between them. CDR3 DNA: TGTGCCAGCAGCCCCGTGGGCAGGGGTTACAGCACAGATACGCAGTATTTT. It codes for CASSPVGRGYSTDTQYF.

This sequence joins TRBV19 and TRBJ1-2; no definite D call. Germline CDR1 and CDR2: LNHDA and SQIVND (reference sequence). CDR3 length: 13 residues. V lost 6 bases to trimming and J lost 4 bases, with 12 bases between them. The CDR3 loop is CASSDRDAYGYTF. The CDR3 DNA is TGTGCCAGTAGCGACCGGGATGCCTATGGCTACACCTTC.

The chain joins TRBV2 to TRBJ2-7; maybe TRBD2 (7 bases). Trimming took off 5 bases at V and 7 bases at J, with 15 bases between the two ends. The CDR3 is made up of 13 amino acids. Germline V gives CDR1 SNHLY, CDR2 FYNNEI. The CDR3 coding sequence is TGTGCCAGCAGTAAAGTACAGGGAGGGGAGCAGTACTTC. It encodes CASSKVQGGEQYF.

The chain couples TRBV25-1 to TRBJ2-1; 7 nucleotides align to TRBD1. From germline, CDR1 is MGHDK and CDR2 SYGVNS. The CDR3 is made up of 14 amino acids. Unmatched junction bases numbered 7, after V lost 3 bases and J lost 8 bases. CDR3 DNA: TGTGCCAGCAGTGACTCGAGACAGGGCTATGAGCAGTTCTTC. It yields the protein CASSDSRQGYEQFF.

This chain links TRBV6-5 with TRBJ2-7; 8 nucleotides match TRBD1. Germline CDR1 is MNHEY and CDR2 is SVGAGI. CDR3 length: 15 amino acids. The J segment lost 3 bases and the V segment lost 0 bases, leaving 4 bases of the junction unmatched. The CDR3 spells CASSYSRDRFYEQYF. The CDR3, as DNA: TGTGCCAGCAGTTACTCCCGGGACAGGTTCTACGAGCAGTACTTC.

V gene TRBV25-1 combines with J gene TRBJ2-7, with D possibly being TRBD2 (6 bases). CDR1 is MGHDK, CDR2 SYGVNS, per germline. The ends were cut back, 1 base at V and 6 bases at J, with 10 bases in the middle. The CDR3 consists of 13 residues. The CDR3: CASSEWRDGEQYF. The CDR3 region has the DNA TGTGCCAGCAGTGAATGGAGGGACGGCGAGCAGTACTTC.

The V and J genes are TRBV7-8 and TRBJ2-7; possibly TRBD2 for D (6 bases). Trimming took 5 bases from V and 3 from J, leaving 14 bases between them. There are 14 residues in the CDR3. CDR1 and CDR2 (germline): SGHVS, FQNEAQ. CDR3 in DNA: TGTGCCAGCAGCCCCCGGGACTGGGTCTACGAGCAGTACTTC. Protein sequence: CASSPRDWVYEQYF.